The 24 T cell receptor beta chains in this list originate from one sample, sequenced in a study of CD8 T cells in ankylosing spondylitis. TCRdb fed the 5' RACE reads into MiXCR, producing one record per CDR3 protein. Among some 840,000 distinct CDR3 sequences listed, about 10% were seen once. Overall study results and limits: The study identified a TCR beta motif of several highly homologous variants that appeared characteristic of ankylosing spondylitis blood.

For these receptors, no antigen is known. Sequences were obtained from blood, either unsorted or a sorted T cell fraction (not recorded which). These receptor sequences come from a male donor with ankylosing spondylitis.

The J gene is TRBJ1-1, the V gene TRBV15; 10 bases agree with TRBD1. Germline CDR1 is LNHNV and CDR2 is YYDKDF (reference sequence). This CDR3 comprises 15 residues. The V and J ends lost 4 bases and 7 bases, in that order; junction bases with no gene match: 9. CDR3 amino acids: CATSTARQGAVEAFF. The CDR3 bases are TGTGCCACCAGCACAGCAAGACAGGGGGCGGTTGAAGCTTTCTTT.

This clonotype was found a few times. J is TRBJ2-7 and V is TRBV20-1; tentative D call: TRBD2 (6 bases). Trimming pared 2 bases from V and 3 bases from J, leaving 14 bases between. Germline CDR1 is DFQATT and CDR2 is SNEGSKA (reference sequence). The CDR3 loop spans 14 amino acids. CDR3 sequence reads: CSARLGPGDYEQYF. CDR3 nucleotides: TGCAGTGCTAGACTGGGTCCGGGAGACTACGAGCAGTACTTC.

Many counts were recorded for this clonotype. The chain links TRBV15 to TRBJ2-1; D is ambiguous. V was cut by 1 base and J by 0 bases, with 7 bases left in between. Per germline, CDR1 LNHNV and CDR2 YYDKDF (reference sequence). The CDR3 is 15 amino acids. The CDR3 loop reads CATSRVLSSYNEQFF. As DNA, the CDR3 is TGTGCCACCAGCAGAGTGTTGAGCTCCTACAATGAGCAGTTCTTC.

The chain recombines TRBV20-1 with TRBJ2-3; D gene ambiguous. CDR1 is DFQATT and CDR2 is SNEGSKA in the germline V gene (reference sequence). V was pared by 2 bases and J by 4 bases, with 7 bases between. CDR3 length: 12 amino acids. The CDR3 spells CSARRPADTQYF. The CDR3 coding sequence is TGCAGTGCTAGAAGGCCCGCAGATACGCAGTATTTT.

This clonotype was seen only a few times. This chain connects TRBV15 to TRBJ1-2, with a tentative D call TRBD1 (5 bases). This CDR3 is 15 amino acids long. Deletions cut 0 bases from V and 4 bases from J, with 12 bases between. Germline V lookup: CDR1 LNHNV, CDR2 YYDKDF (reference sequence). In nucleotides, the CDR3 is TGTGCCACCAGCAGAGATCGGGGGAAGGGCTATGGCTACACCTTC. The encoded protein is CATSRDRGKGYGYTF.

This clonotype was detected a few times. V is TRBV5-1 and J is TRBJ2-3; 9 nucleotides match TRBD1. Looked up from germline, CDR1 is SGHRS and CDR2 is YFSETQ. V lost 5 bases and J lost 3; bases outside the gene matches: 7. This CDR3 is built from 15 residues. The CDR3 reads CASRGGGTGTDTQYF. The CDR3 nucleotides are TGCGCCAGCAGAGGTGGAGGGACAGGGACAGATACGCAGTATTTT.

This clonotype was counted at least ten times. The genes are TRBV7-2 and TRBJ1-1, with D unresolved. Trimming shortened V by 5 bases and J by 3 bases, and 10 bases separated the two germline ends. The CDR3 has 13 amino acids. Per the germline V gene, CDR1 is SGHTA and CDR2 is FQGNSA. In DNA form, the CDR3 reads TGTGCCAGCAGCCCTAGGAGGGACACTGAAGCTTTCTTT. It yields the protein CASSPRRDTEAFF.

The J gene is TRBJ1-5, the V gene TRBV12-3 or TRBV12-4, with unresolved D. The V end lost 8 bases, the J end lost 0 bases, and 8 bases lay between the germline ends. This CDR3 comprises 13 residues. This CDR3 is CASGRASNQPQHF. The CDR3 region has the DNA TGTGCCAGCGGACGGGCTAGCAATCAGCCCCAGCATTTT.

This clonotype has only a few counts. This chain links TRBV5-1 with TRBJ1-1; the D is unclear. Germline V gives CDR1 SGHRS, CDR2 YFSETQ. V lost 5 bases, J lost 4 bases, and 9 bases lay in between. CDR3 length: 12 amino acids. This CDR3 reads CASRSEGTEAFF. The CDR3 DNA sequence: TGCGCCAGCAGATCAGAAGGCACTGAAGCTTTCTTT. The full variable domain, completed using reference TRBV5-1 and TRBJ1-1, is KAGVTQTPRYLIKTRGQQVTLSCSPISGHRSVSWYQQTPGQGLQFLFEYFSETQRNKGNFPGRFSGRQFSNSRSEMNVSTLELGDSALYLCASRSEGTEAFFGQGTRLTVV.

The V gene is TRBV28, the J gene TRBJ2-1; 9 bases map to TRBD1. The CDR3 is made up of 14 amino acids. Trimming at V came to 3 bases and at J to 5 bases, leaving 2 bases not matched to a gene. Germline CDR1 and CDR2: MDHEN and SYDVKM. DNA of the CDR3: TGTGCCAGCAGTTTGGGACAGGGTGACAATGAGCAGTTCTTC. Its translation is CASSLGQGDNEQFF.

This clonotype has more than one count but fewer than ten. The chain employs TRBV20-1 and TRBJ2-1; 10 bases agree with TRBD2. The CDR3 has 14 residues. The germline CDR1 and CDR2 sequences are DFQATT and SNEGSKA (reference sequence). Germline trimming cut 5 bases from V and 8 bases from J; bases unmatched to any gene: 9. CDR3 sequence (DNA): TGCAGTGCTGGGGGACACGGGACTAGCGATGAGCAGTTCTTC. Protein: CSAGGHGTSDEQFF.

This clonotype was counted many times. The CDR3 nucleotides are TGCGCCAGCAGCTTGCTCGAGGCGGTGGATGAAGCTTTCTTT. Residues: CASSLLEAVDEAFF. The rearrangement joins TRBV5-1 to TRBJ1-1; D remains unclear. Trimming cost V 1 base and J 7 bases, with 14 bases left between them. Looked up from germline, CDR1 is SGHRS and CDR2 is YFSETQ. The length of the CDR3 is 14 residues.

This clonotype was detected a few times. V gene TRBV5-1 combines with J gene TRBJ1-1; TRBD1 matches 7 bases. Trimming took 9 bases from V and 3 from J; bases not matched to a gene: 11. Germline V lookup: CDR1 SGHRS, CDR2 YFSETQ. CDR3 length: 14 amino acids. This chain's CDR3 is CATRGSSGDTEAFF. The CDR3, as DNA: TGCGCCACCAGGGGGAGTTCAGGGGACACTGAAGCTTTCTTT.

As to this clonotype: One end of the junction varies from germline; a read error may be responsible. The chain combines TRBV6-2 or TRBV6-3 with TRBJ2-5, with D perhaps assigned TRBD1 or TRBD2 (6 bases each). The CDR3 extends over 14 amino acids. Germline V CDR1 and CDR2: MNHEY, SVGEGT. CDR3 protein: CASSLRGSRETKYF. For the CDR3, the DNA is TGTGCCAGCAGTCTCAGGGGCTCCCGGGAGACCAAGTACTTC.

The rearrangement joins TRBV7-9 to TRBJ2-7, with D uncertain. Per germline, CDR1 SEHNR and CDR2 FQNEAQ (reference sequence). The germline V and J ends were trimmed by 1 base and 5 bases, with 9 bases remaining between them. The CDR3 runs 13 residues. The chain's CDR3 is CASSLGQSDEQYF. In DNA, the CDR3 is TGTGCCAGCAGCTTAGGCCAGAGCGACGAGCAGTACTTC.

CDR3 DNA: TGTGCCACCAGCAGAGGCAGGGTCTATGGCTACACCTTC. Translation gives CATSRGRVYGYTF. The chain employs TRBV15 and TRBJ1-2; maybe TRBD1 (5 bases). Germline V gene data show CDR1 as LNHNV and CDR2 as YYDKDF (reference sequence). The CDR3 spans 13 residues. The V end was cut by 1 base, the J end by 4 bases, with 7 bases between.

A few counts support this clonotype. The chain employs TRBV7-2 and TRBJ1-4; the D gene is possibly TRBD1 (6 bases). Germline CDR1 is SGHTA and CDR2 is FQGNSA. This CDR3 contains 13 residues. V dropped 4 bases and J dropped 7 bases, with 10 bases sitting between them. CDR3 coding DNA: TGTGCCAGCAGCTCCCGGACAGTTGAAAAACTGTTTTTT. Its translation: CASSSRTVEKLFF.

This clonotype came up a few times. The chain links TRBV29-1 to TRBJ1-2; D might be TRBD1 (5 bases). Germline V lookup: CDR1 SQVTM, CDR2 ANQGSEA. V lost 7 bases, J lost 2 bases, and 14 bases lay in between. This CDR3 region has 13 residues. The CDR3 reads CSAMAGVNYGYTF. In nucleotides, the CDR3 is TGCAGCGCAATGGCGGGGGTAAACTATGGCTACACCTTC.

This clonotype has at least ten counts. This chain uses TRBV29-1 with TRBJ2-3, with TRBD1 matching over 7 bases. CDR1 is SQVTM, CDR2 ANQGSEA, per germline. The CDR3 is made up of 13 amino acids. V lost 7 bases, J lost 5 bases, and 9 bases stayed unmatched. The chain's CDR3 is CSAATGQGDTQYF. The CDR3 coding sequence is TGCAGCGCCGCGACAGGGCAGGGAGATACGCAGTATTTT.

The gene calls are TRBV5-1 and TRBJ2-3; weak D call: TRBD2 (7 bases). The germline gives CDR1 SGHRS, CDR2 YFSETQ. V was trimmed by 2 bases and J by 0 bases, leaving 22 bases between them. The CDR3 spans 19 residues. CDR3 loop: CASSFTTGAGSESTDTQYF. The CDR3, as DNA: TGCGCCAGCAGCTTTACGACAGGAGCGGGATCTGAGAGCACAGATACGCAGTATTTT.

The V gene is TRBV7-3, the J gene TRBJ1-1; D is possibly TRBD1 (5 bases). Germline V gives CDR1 SGHTA, CDR2 FQGTGA. The V gene lost 2 bases and the J gene lost 7 bases, with 17 bases spanning the gap. The CDR3 runs 15 residues. The CDR3, as DNA: TGTGCCAGCAGCTTAGGGACGGGCGTTCAAGGTGAAGCTTTCTTT. It translates to CASSLGTGVQGEAFF.

This clonotype was seen repeatedly, ten times or more. This chain uses TRBV20-1 with TRBJ2-7; D ambiguous. Germline assignment: CDR1 DFQATT and CDR2 SNEGSKA (reference sequence). The CDR3 is made up of 11 amino acids. V gave up 3 bases and J gave up 3 bases, with 6 bases separating them. In DNA form, the CDR3 reads TGCAGTGCTAGTCACGGCTACGAGCAGTACTTC. Residues: CSASHGYEQYF.

The CDR3 nucleotides read TGTGCCAGCAAAGGTCGACGCAGCCCCAATCAGCCCCAGCATTTT. It encodes CASKGRRSPNQPQHF. The rearrangement joins TRBV6-2 or TRBV6-3 to TRBJ1-5, with D hard to call. The CDR3 length is 15 residues. Trimming pared 7 bases from V and 3 bases from J, leaving 16 bases between. CDR1 MNHEY and CDR2 SVGEGT come from the germline V gene.

The genes are TRBV7-2 and TRBJ2-1; the D gene could be TRBD1 or TRBD2 (7 bases each). Deletions cut 6 bases from V and 4 bases from J, with 19 bases between. Germline CDR1 reads SGHTA; CDR2 reads FQGNSA. The CDR3 is 16 amino acids. The CDR3 loop reads CASRPAGGVGYNEQFF. The CDR3 DNA sequence: TGTGCCAGCAGGCCCGCAGGGGGGGTCGGTTACAATGAGCAGTTCTTC.